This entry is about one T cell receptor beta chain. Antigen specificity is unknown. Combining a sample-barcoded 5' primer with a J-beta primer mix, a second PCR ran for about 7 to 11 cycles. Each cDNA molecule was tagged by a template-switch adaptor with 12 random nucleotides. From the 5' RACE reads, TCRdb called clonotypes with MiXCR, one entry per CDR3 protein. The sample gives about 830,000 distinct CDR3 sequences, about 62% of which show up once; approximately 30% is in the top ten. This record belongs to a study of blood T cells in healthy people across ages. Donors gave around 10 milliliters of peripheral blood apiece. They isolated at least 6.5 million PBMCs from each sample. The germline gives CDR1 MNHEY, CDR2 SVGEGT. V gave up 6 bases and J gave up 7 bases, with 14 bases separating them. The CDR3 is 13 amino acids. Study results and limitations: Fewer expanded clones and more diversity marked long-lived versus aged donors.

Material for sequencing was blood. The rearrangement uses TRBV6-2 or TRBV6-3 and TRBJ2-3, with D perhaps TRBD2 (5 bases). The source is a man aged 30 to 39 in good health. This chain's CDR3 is CASRPTILYTQYF. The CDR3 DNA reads TGTGCCAGCAGACCGACTATCCTCTATACGCAGTATTTT.